This passage covers 22 T cell receptor beta chains from one sample sequenced in a study of OX40 agonist ivuxolimab in advanced cancers. TCRdb's copy holds only in-frame clones and misses some; the assay was immunoSEQ multiplex PCR. The sample consists of about 62,000 clones, more than 65% of them appearing once. The source was CD4+ or CD8+ T cells sorted from blood, collected in a trial of the OX40 agonist ivuxolimab. The receptors here all came from an adult with an advanced solid tumor such as melanoma, head and neck, liver or kidney cancer.

This clone came up a few times. The rearrangement links TRBV5-1 to TRBJ1-5; maybe TRBD1 (5 bases). Deletions cut 8 bases from V and 7 bases from J, with 16 bases between. This CDR3 has 13 amino acids. The germline V gene encodes CDR1 SGHRS and CDR2 YFSETQ. The CDR3 sequence: CASSQRGEQPQHF. The CDR3, as DNA: TGCGCCAGTTCCCAACGGGGCGAACAGCCCCAGCATTTT.

The gene calls are TRBV10-3 and TRBJ1-1; D unresolved. V was pared by 4 bases and J by 7 bases, with 13 bases between. Germline CDR1 is ENHRY and CDR2 is SYGVKD. CDR3 length: 13 residues. This CDR3 reads CAISGTRADEAFF. As DNA, the CDR3 is TGTGCCATCAGTGGTACCCGGGCCGATGAAGCTTTCTTT.

The rearrangement joins TRBV5-1 to TRBJ2-6; 7 bases map to TRBD2. This CDR3 is 18 amino acids long. Germline loops: CDR1 SGHRS, CDR2 YFSETQ. V dropped 6 bases and J dropped 0; count of bases not matched to a gene: 12. The CDR3 coding sequence is TGCGCCAGCACCGCCCTGGGGGGGGTGAGCTCTGGGGCCAACGTCCTGACTTTC. It is translated as CASTALGGVSSGANVLTF. The entire variable domain, with the rest obtained from reference TRBV5-1 and TRBJ2-6, is as follows: KAGVTQTPRYLIKTRGQQVTLSCSPISGHRSVSWYQQTPGQGLQFLFEYFSETQRNKGNFPGRFSGRQFSNSRSEMNVSTLELGDSALYLCASTALGGVSSGANVLTFGAGSRLTVL.

V gene TRBV27 combines with J gene TRBJ2-2; D possibly corresponds to TRBD2 (5 bases). CDR1 and CDR2 from the germline V gene are MNHEY and SMNVEV (reference sequence). V lost 11 bases to trimming and J lost 9 bases, with 13 bases between them. The CDR3 is made up of 11 amino acids. Here the CDR3 reads CASQAGRELFF. The CDR3 DNA reads TGTGCCTCTCAGGCGGGCCGGGAGCTGTTTTTT.

The chain employs TRBV9 and TRBJ1-3; D might be TRBD1 (5 bases). The germline V gene has CDR1 SGDLS and CDR2 YYNGEE. V was trimmed by 2 bases and J by 0 bases, leaving 15 bases between them. The CDR3 sequence is 17 residues long. As DNA, the CDR3 is TGTGCCAGCAGCGTGACGGCGACAGTGGACTCTGGAAACACCATATATTTT. Protein product: CASSVTATVDSGNTIYF. Filled out from reference TRBV9 and TRBJ1-3, the complete variable domain reads DSGVTQTPKHLITATGQRVTLRCSPRSGDLSVYWYQQSLDQGLQFLIQYYNGEERAKGNILERFSAQQFPDLHSELNLSSLELGDSALYFCASSVTATVDSGNTIYFGEGSWLTVV.

The chain combines TRBV5-8 with TRBJ1-3, with D hard to call. The CDR3 runs to 15 residues. CDR1 is SGHTS, CDR2 YDEGEE, per germline. V lost 0 bases and J 0 bases, leaving 7 bases between the germline ends. This chain's CDR3 is CASSLGPASGNTIYF. The DNA of the CDR3 is TGTGCCAGCAGCTTGGGGCCAGCCTCTGGAAACACCATATATTTT.

The chain carries TRBV19 and TRBJ2-7; D is perhaps TRBD1 (5 bases). V was shortened by 8 bases and J by 3 bases, with 11 bases between the two germline ends. Germline CDR1 is LNHDA and CDR2 is SQIVND (reference sequence). The CDR3 is made up of 12 amino acids. DNA for the CDR3: TGTGCCAGTGGGTCAGGGAACTACGAGCAGTACTTC. The encoded protein is CASGSGNYEQYF.

J is TRBJ1-5 and V is TRBV4-3; TRBD1 is a possible D gene (5 bases). The V end was cut by 2 bases, the J end by 11 bases, with 13 bases between. The germline gives CDR1 LGHNA, CDR2 YSLEER. This CDR3 is 13 amino acids long. In nucleotides, the CDR3 is TGCGCCAGCAGCCAAACAGGCCGAGGGGCCCAGCATTTT. Translation: CASSQTGRGAQHF.

This sequence joins TRBV6-1 and TRBJ1-2; no reliable D call. This CDR3 comprises 14 residues. The V gene's germline CDR1 is MNHNS and CDR2 SASEGT. V was clipped by 4 bases and J by 0 bases, with 9 bases between them. The CDR3 protein is CASSGQPANYGYTF. The CDR3 coding sequence is TGTGCCAGCAGTGGGCAACCCGCTAACTATGGCTACACCTTC.

The chain links TRBV6-5 to TRBJ2-1; no definite D call. This CDR3 comprises 12 residues. Germline V CDR1 and CDR2: MNHEY, SVGAGI. Trimming stripped 0 bases from V and 12 bases from J, with 9 bases between. DNA for the CDR3: TGTGCCAGCAGTTACTCCCCAGATCGGCAGTTCTTC. Translating it yields CASSYSPDRQFF.

The rearrangement uses TRBV25-1 and TRBJ1-1, with D tentatively TRBD1 (5 bases). The V end lost 1 base, the J end lost 0 bases, and 9 bases lay between the germline ends. The V gene's germline CDR1 is MGHDK and CDR2 SYGVNS. The CDR3 runs to 15 residues. For the CDR3, the DNA is TGTGCCAGCAGTGAATGGGGACCCGTGAACACTGAAGCTTTCTTT. Residues: CASSEWGPVNTEAFF.

The CDR3 loop reads CASSWERGQETQYF. CDR3 nucleotide sequence: TGTGCCAGCAGTTGGGAGCGGGGCCAAGAGACCCAGTACTTC. The J gene is TRBJ2-5, the V gene TRBV5-4, with 7 bases identical to TRBD2. With 5 bases clipped from V and 1 base from J, the junction kept 5 bases outside the gene matches. CDR1 and CDR2 from the germline V gene are SGHNT and YYREEE (reference sequence). CDR3 size: 14 residues.

The chain is built from TRBV27 and TRBJ1-6, with TRBD1 as a possible D gene (6 bases). The V end lost 9 bases, the J end lost 0 bases, and 12 bases lay between the germline ends. This CDR3 is 15 amino acids long. Germline V gene sequence: CDR1 MNHEY, CDR2 SMNVEV (reference sequence). The CDR3 DNA is TGTGCCAGTACTCAGGGGAGCTCCTATAATTCACCCCTCCACTTT. Translation: CASTQGSSYNSPLHF.

In its sample, this clone is medium-sized. The chain combines TRBV4-3 with TRBJ2-5; 9 positions match TRBD2. Looked up from germline, CDR1 is LGHNA and CDR2 is YSLEER. There are 14 residues in the CDR3. The V and J ends lost 2 bases and 3 bases, in that order; junction bases with no gene match: 1. The CDR3 protein is CASSQLAGEETQYF. The CDR3, as DNA: TGCGCCAGCAGCCAATTAGCGGGGGAAGAGACCCAGTACTTC.

The genes are TRBV7-8 and TRBJ1-1; 10 positions match TRBD1. In germline, CDR1 is SGHVS, CDR2 FQNEAQ. The CDR3 consists of 15 residues. Trimming removed 4 bases from V and 6 bases from J; junction bases left unmatched: 8. The CDR3 is CASSYRTGGTAEAFF. CDR3 DNA sequence: TGTGCCAGCAGCTACAGGACAGGGGGTACAGCTGAAGCTTTCTTT. The entire variable domain, with the rest obtained from reference TRBV7-8 and TRBJ1-1, is as follows: GAGVSQSPRYKVAKRGQDVALRCDPISGHVSLFWYQQALGQGPEFLTYFQNEAQLDKSGLPSDRFFAERPEGSVSTLKIQRTQQEDSAVYLCASSYRTGGTAEAFFGQGTRLTVV.

The chain has TRBV10-3 and TRBJ2-5, with 10 bases aligning to TRBD2. V trimming: 3 bases; J trimming: 14 bases; junction bases outside the gene matches: 15. This CDR3 comprises 15 residues. Germline CDR1 reads ENHRY; CDR2 reads SYGVKD. The CDR3 reads CAISESWSASGGPYF. As DNA, the CDR3 is TGTGCCATCAGTGAATCTTGGTCGGCTAGCGGGGGCCCCTACTTC.

The chain recombines TRBV29-1 with TRBJ2-7; the D gene is possibly TRBD1 (6 bases). This CDR3 spans 14 amino acids. CDR1 and CDR2 from the germline V gene are SQVTM and ANQGSEA. The V end lost 0 bases, the J end lost 5 bases, and 14 bases lay between the germline ends. As DNA, the CDR3 is TGCAGCGTTGAAGAAGAGGGGGTGGGAAACGAGCAGTACTTC. Amino acids: CSVEEEGVGNEQYF.

The rearrangement links TRBV6-5 to TRBJ2-7; no firm D call. Trimming cost V 6 bases and J 3 bases, with 9 bases left between them. CDR1 is MNHEY, CDR2 SVGAGI, per germline. The CDR3 length is 12 residues. In nucleotides, the CDR3 is TGTGCCAGCAGAGCCACTTTCTACGAGCAGTACTTC. Protein: CASRATFYEQYF.

The rearrangement joins TRBV11-1 to TRBJ2-1, with D unresolved. The V and J ends lost 4 bases and 7 bases respectively, with 8 bases between them. The CDR3 runs to 12 residues. CDR1 and CDR2 (germline): SGHAT, FQDESV (reference sequence). The CDR3 nucleotides read TGTGCCAGCAGCTCGTATATGAATGAGCAGTTCTTC. Its protein is CASSSYMNEQFF.

V and J are TRBV6-5 and TRBJ1-2; 8 bases line up with TRBD1. This CDR3 comprises 11 residues. Germline CDR1 reads MNHEY; CDR2 reads SVGAGI. V shed 6 bases, J shed 6 bases, and the junction held 0 bases outside the gene matches. CDR3 loop: CASRTGDGYTF. The CDR3 region has the DNA TGTGCCAGCAGGACAGGGGATGGCTACACCTTC.

V usage is TRBV27 and J usage is TRBJ1-1, with 7 positions matching TRBD1. The CDR3 has 15 amino acids. With V trimmed by 5 bases and J by 0 bases, 6 bases remained unmatched. Germline V lookup: CDR1 MNHEY, CDR2 SMNVEV (reference sequence). The CDR3 nucleotides read TGTGCCAGCAGTGTCCAGGGGGTGGTGAACACTGAAGCTTTCTTT. This sequence encodes CASSVQGVVNTEAFF.

The chain links TRBV18 to TRBJ2-3; no reliable D call. With 0 bases removed from V and 1 base from J, the gap between germline ends came to 11 bases. The V gene's germline CDR1 is KGHSH and CDR2 LQKENI. The length of the CDR3 is 16 residues. The CDR3 DNA follows: TGTGCCAGCTCACCACCTGTCCCGAAAGGCACAGATACGCAGTATTTT. Amino acids: CASSPPVPKGTDTQYF.